This T cell receptor (beta chain) was retrieved from a study of blood T cell repertoires in COVID-19. Measured with immunoSEQ multiplex PCR; TCRdb has only the in-frame clones, and not every one. The data hold a few hundred thousand clones, with 80% to 90% observed a single time. The V gene lost 6 bases and the J gene lost 4 bases, with 9 bases spanning the gap. CDR3 size: 13 residues. Germline loops: CDR1 SEHNR, CDR2 FQNEAQ (reference sequence). What was sequenced was peripheral blood. This clonotype originated in a woman aged 25 to 39 with active or convalescent COVID-19. The chain carries TRBV7-9 and TRBJ1-4, with D perhaps TRBD1 (5 bases). CDR3 DNA: TGTGCCAGCAGGACAGCCCTTAATGAAAAACTGTTTTTT. Translation: CASRTALNEKLFF.